The 14 T cell receptor beta chains presented below share a single source sample, sequenced in a study of T-cell memory formation after mild COVID-19. TCRdb recomputed calls from the 5' RACE reads with MiXCR, one row per CDR3 protein. The sample includes roughly 200,000 distinct CDR3 sequences, 9% to 10% seen only once; the top ten take 3% to 4%. The specimen was PBMCs or a T cell subset sorted from them (not recorded which). These receptors all stem from a young man who had mild COVID-19 (a few samples of this study predate the infection). Cell type and time point are not known.

This clonotype was picked up a small number of times. The CDR3 protein is CLVGQRAGNGYTF. CDR3 DNA: TGCCTCGTGGGCCAAAGGGCCGGGAATGGCTACACCTTC. The chain combines TRBV29-1 with TRBJ1-2, with D unclear. The CDR3 extends over 13 amino acids. Per the germline V gene, CDR1 is SQVTM and CDR2 is ANQGSEA.

The sample holds many counts of this clonotype. The CDR3 DNA reads TGTGCCAGTGCCTTCGACAGCCCGCAAGAGACCCAGTACTTC. Encoded protein: CASAFDSPQETQYF. V gene TRBV28 combines with J gene TRBJ2-5; possibly TRBD1 for D (5 bases). The germline V gene encodes CDR1 MDHEN and CDR2 SYDVKM. CDR3 length: 14 residues. Trimming left V 9 bases short and J 2 bases short, with 16 bases between. The full variable domain, with the rest looked up from reference TRBV28 and TRBJ2-5, is DVKVTQSSRYLVKRTGEKVFLECVQDMDHENMFWYRQDPGLGLRLIYFSYDVKMKEKGDIPEGYSVSREKKERFSLILESASTNQTSMYLCASAFDSPQETQYFGPGTRLLVL.

This sequence joins TRBV5-6 and TRBJ2-7; D possibly corresponds to TRBD1 (7 bases). CDR3 length: 13 residues. V was clipped by 4 bases and J by 7 bases, with 15 bases between them. The germline V gene has CDR1 SGHDT and CDR2 YYEEEE. This chain's CDR3 is CASSQGGRSEQYF. The CDR3 nucleotides are TGTGCCAGCAGCCAGGGGGGTCGGAGTGAGCAGTACTTC.

The V and J genes are TRBV29-1 and TRBJ1-2; D remains ambiguous. CDR3 size: 13 residues. Looked up from germline, CDR1 is SQVTM and CDR2 is ANQGSEA. Trimming shortened V by 0 bases and J by 5 bases, and 10 bases separated the two germline ends. CDR3 region: CSVEDGGMYGYTF. The CDR3 nucleotides are TGCAGCGTTGAAGATGGTGGGATGTATGGCTACACCTTC.

This chain joins TRBV5-1 and TRBJ1-1, with D possibly TRBD1 on 5 matching bases. Germline CDR1 and CDR2: SGHRS and YFSETQ. This CDR3 spans 14 amino acids. V lost 0 bases and J 5 bases, leaving 11 bases between the germline ends. The CDR3 sequence: CASSLETWGTEAFF. CDR3 nucleotides: TGCGCCAGCAGCTTGGAAACATGGGGGACTGAAGCTTTCTTT.

This clonotype has more than one count but fewer than ten. The chain couples TRBV7-8 to TRBJ2-7; TRBD2 might be the D (6 bases). The germline V gene has CDR1 SGHVS and CDR2 FQNEAQ. The CDR3 consists of 14 residues. V shed 1 base and J shed 3 bases, with 10 bases lying between them. CDR3 bases: TGTGCCAGCAGCTTAGGGGGGGATAGCTACGAGCAGTACGTC. Amino acid sequence: CASSLGGDSYEQYV.

This clonotype came up a few times. The chain has TRBV7-2 and TRBJ1-2; unclear D gene. V shed 1 base and J shed 8 bases, with 8 bases lying between them. The CDR3 sequence is 12 residues long. Looked up from germline, CDR1 is SGHTA and CDR2 is FQGNSA. The CDR3 protein is CASSLVGWGYTF. The CDR3 DNA is TGTGCCAGCAGCTTAGTGGGTTGGGGCTACACCTTC.

The V call is TRBV5-1, the J call TRBJ2-2; no clear D gene. V was clipped by 1 base and J by 8 bases, with 9 bases between them. The CDR3 extends over 13 amino acids. Germline CDR1 reads SGHRS; CDR2 reads YFSETQ. The CDR3 protein is CASSLSAPGELFF. The CDR3 nucleotides are TGCGCCAGCAGCTTGTCCGCGCCAGGGGAGCTGTTTTTT.

Ten or more counts support this clonotype. The chain joins TRBV12-3 or TRBV12-4 to TRBJ2-3; D possibly matches TRBD1 or TRBD2 (5 bases each). V was pared by 5 bases and J by 10 bases, with 16 bases between. This CDR3 region has 13 residues. The CDR3 spells CASSPQEARAQYF. CDR3 DNA sequence: TGTGCCAGCAGTCCTCAGGAGGCCAGGGCGCAGTATTTT.

In this sample, this clonotype turned up a few times. The CDR3 sequence is CASSRQSNYGYTF. The CDR3 coding sequence is TGTGCCAGCAGCCGCCAATCTAACTATGGCTACACCTTC. The chain has TRBV6-5 and TRBJ1-2, with D unresolved. Per germline, CDR1 MNHEY and CDR2 SVGAGI. Trimming stripped 6 bases from V and 0 bases from J, with 8 bases between. The CDR3 has 13 residues.

V and J are TRBV6-5 and TRBJ2-7; 9 bases are a match to TRBD2. Germline values: CDR1 MNHEY, CDR2 SVGAGI. V shed 2 bases, J shed 4 bases, and the junction held 9 bases outside the gene matches. The CDR3 consists of 16 residues. In DNA form, the CDR3 reads TGTGCCAGCAGTTACGAAGCTGCCAGCGGGGGGTACGAGCAGTACTTC. Residues: CASSYEAASGGYEQYF.

The chain carries TRBV6-5 and TRBJ2-7; TRBD1 matches 7 bases. Trimming at V came to 4 bases and at J to 3 bases, leaving 3 bases not matched to a gene. Germline CDR1 is MNHEY and CDR2 is SVGAGI. This CDR3 is built from 13 residues. CDR3 amino acids: CASSSDRVYEQYF. DNA of the CDR3: TGTGCCAGCAGTTCCGACAGGGTCTACGAGCAGTACTTC.

V gene TRBV6-5 combines with J gene TRBJ2-7; D ambiguous. The CDR3 runs to 10 residues. Per germline, CDR1 MNHEY and CDR2 SVGAGI. Trimming removed 2 bases from V and 6 bases from J, with 2 bases in between. The CDR3 loop is CASSYLEQYV. CDR3 sequence (DNA): TGTGCCAGCAGTTACCTCGAGCAGTACGTC.

The rearrangement joins TRBV7-3 to TRBJ2-5, with a tentative D call TRBD1 (6 bases). The V end lost 5 bases, the J end lost 2 bases, and 18 bases lay between the germline ends. CDR3 length: 16 residues. Germline CDR1 reads SGHTA; CDR2 reads FQGTGA. The CDR3 bases are TGTGCCAGCAGCCCCCGGGGCAGGGGTTGGCAAGAGACCCAGTACTTC. It is translated as CASSPRGRGWQETQYF. Filled out from reference TRBV7-3 and TRBJ2-5, the complete variable domain reads GAGVSQTPSNKVTEKGKYVELRCDPISGHTALYWYRQSLGQGPEFLIYFQGTGAADDSGLPNDRFFAVRPEGSVSTLKIQRTERGDSAVYLCASSPRGRGWQETQYFGPGTRLLVL.